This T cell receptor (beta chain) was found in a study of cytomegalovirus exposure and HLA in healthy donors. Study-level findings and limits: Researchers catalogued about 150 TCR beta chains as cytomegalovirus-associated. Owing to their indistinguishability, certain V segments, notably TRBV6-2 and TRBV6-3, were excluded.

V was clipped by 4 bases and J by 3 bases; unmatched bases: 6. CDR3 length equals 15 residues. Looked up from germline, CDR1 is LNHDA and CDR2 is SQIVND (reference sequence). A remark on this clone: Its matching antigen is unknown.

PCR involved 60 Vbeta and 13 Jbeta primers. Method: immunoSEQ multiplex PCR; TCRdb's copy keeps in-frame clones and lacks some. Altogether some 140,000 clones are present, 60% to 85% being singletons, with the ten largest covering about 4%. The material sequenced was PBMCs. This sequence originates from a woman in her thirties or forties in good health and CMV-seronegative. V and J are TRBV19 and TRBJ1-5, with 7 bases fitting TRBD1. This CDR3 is CASSRGDSPNQPQHF. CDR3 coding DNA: TGTGCCAGTAGTAGAGGGGACAGTCCCAATCAGCCCCAGCATTTT.